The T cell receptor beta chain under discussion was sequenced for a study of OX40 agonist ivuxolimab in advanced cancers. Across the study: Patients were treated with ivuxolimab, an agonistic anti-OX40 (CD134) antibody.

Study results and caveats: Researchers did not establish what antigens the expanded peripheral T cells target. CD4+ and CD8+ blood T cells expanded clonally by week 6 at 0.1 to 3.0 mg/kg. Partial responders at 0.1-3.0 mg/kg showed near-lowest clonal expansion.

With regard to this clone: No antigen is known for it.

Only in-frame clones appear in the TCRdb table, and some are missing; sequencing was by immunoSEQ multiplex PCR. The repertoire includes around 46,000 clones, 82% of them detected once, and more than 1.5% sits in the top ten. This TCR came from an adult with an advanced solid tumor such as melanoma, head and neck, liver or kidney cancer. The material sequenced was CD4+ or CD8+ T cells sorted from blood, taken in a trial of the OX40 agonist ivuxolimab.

The CDR3 DNA is TGTGCCAGCAGTTACTCGACGGTAGCCGGGGAGCTGTTTTTT. Residues: CASSYSTVAGELFF. The chain joins TRBV6-6 to TRBJ2-2; D is undetermined. Germline assignment: CDR1 MNHNY and CDR2 SVGAGI (reference sequence). The CDR3 is 14 residues long. Trimming removed 0 bases from V and 6 bases from J, with 8 bases in between.